The text below deals with one T cell receptor (beta chain). How the authors handled the data: The assay estimated nucleated cells by amplifying reference gene primers. Libraries were prepared by immunoSEQ multiplex PCR; TCRdb keeps only in-frame clonotypes and omits some of them. The V and J calls and clone size were taken over from that table, and D and trimming were inferred from the DNA. In the table there are 95,000 to 100,000 clones, about 89% of which are singletons. The source of the sample is a study of blood T cell repertoires in COVID-19. Study context: Some COVID-19 samples were acute and others convalescent; all came from the United States, Italy and Spain. In each case, the material was cDNA or gDNA derived from T cells, B-cell-depleted T cells, or PBMCs.

CDR1 and CDR2 (germline): MNHEY, SVGAGI. This CDR3 is built from 14 residues. Trimming took off 2 bases at V and 7 bases at J, with 11 bases between the two ends. The material sequenced was peripheral blood. The TCR sequence derives from a man aged 50 to 59 with acute or convalescent COVID-19. The chain uses TRBV6-5 and TRBJ1-4, with D perhaps TRBD1 (6 bases). The CDR3 coding sequence is TGTGCCAGCAGTTACGGCGGGGGCAGTGAAAAACTGTTTTTT. Protein: CASSYGGGSEKLFF.